The sequence of this T cell receptor (beta chain) was determined in a study of T cells in localized non-small cell lung cancer. Study outcomes and limitations: The study linked higher blood T cell density to longer overall survival. Adjacent lung exhibited a median of 57 among the 100 most abundant tumor clones. The tumor had only one region sequenced, so heterogeneity remains possible. Among the tissues sampled, uninvolved adjacent lung had the highest T cell clonality, above tumor.

TCRdb's copy holds only in-frame clones and misses some; the assay was immunoSEQ multiplex PCR. The sample contains about 78,000 clones, roughly 86% of which appear only once. This CDR3 is built from 15 residues. V dropped 2 bases and J dropped 5 bases, with 14 bases sitting between them. Germline CDR1 and CDR2: SGHTA and FQGTGA. For this clone: Its antigen is still unknown.

This TCR was recovered from a man between 40 and 69 years old with stage I lung adenocarcinoma. This rearrangement joins TRBV7-3 to TRBJ2-3; D perhaps matches TRBD2 (7 bases). The sequencing here drew on peripheral blood, taken before any cancer treatment. CDR3 loop: CASSLRGAGKDTQYF. In DNA, the CDR3 is TGTGCCAGCAGCTTACGGGGGGCCGGGAAAGATACGCAGTATTTT. The full variable domain, in which reference TRBV7-3 and TRBJ2-3 provide the parts outside the CDR3, is GAGVSQTPSNKVTEKGKYVELRCDPISGHTALYWYRQSLGQGPEFLIYFQGTGAADDSGLPNDRFFAVRPEGSVSTLKIQRTERGDSAVYLCASSLRGAGKDTQYFGPGTRLTVL.